This T cell receptor (beta chain) originates from a study of blood T cell repertoires in COVID-19. The V end lost 2 bases, the J end lost 0 bases, and 9 bases lay between the germline ends. This CDR3 contains 15 residues. From germline, CDR1 is MNHEY and CDR2 SVGAGI. Measured with immunoSEQ multiplex PCR; TCRdb has only the in-frame clones, and not every one. The data show about 280,000 clones, with over 85% seen just once and roughly 11% held by the top ten. Seattle patients were enrolled while actively infected and followed longitudinally. The sample taken for sequencing was peripheral blood. The clonotype was recovered from a woman in her 30s with COVID-19, enrolled during active disease. The J gene is TRBJ2-3, the V gene TRBV6-5; D remains ambiguous. Here the CDR3 DNA reads TGTGCCAGCAGTTACAGTCGTAGTAGCACAGATACGCAGTATTTT. Translation gives CASSYSRSSTDTQYF.